This T cell receptor (beta chain) derives from a study of OX40 agonist ivuxolimab in advanced cancers. Study at large: Eligibility admitted prior anti-PD-1, anti-PD-L1 or anti-CTLA-4 therapy; approximately 40% had some. Findings of the study overall: Partial responders at 0.1-3.0 mg/kg had among the lowest clonal expansion. In general, CD8+ T cells held more expanded clones than CD4+ did, on average.

CDR1 and CDR2 (germline): MDHEN, SYDVKM. CDR3 length: 14 amino acids. The V end was cut by 5 bases, the J end by 6 bases, with 16 bases between. TCRdb's copy holds only in-frame clones and misses some; the assay was immunoSEQ multiplex PCR. The repertoire has about 50,000 clones, 89% of them found once; the top ten carry less than 8%. In the case of this clone: Antigen unknown.

V is TRBV28 and J is TRBJ1-2; D remains ambiguous. This receptor was taken from an adult with an advanced solid tumor such as melanoma, head and neck, liver or kidney cancer. Material: CD4+ or CD8+ T cells sorted from blood, obtained in a trial of the OX40 agonist ivuxolimab. CDR3 sequence reads: CASSRLERVHGYTF. CDR3 in DNA: TGTGCCAGCAGTCGGTTGGAAAGGGTCCATGGCTACACCTTC.